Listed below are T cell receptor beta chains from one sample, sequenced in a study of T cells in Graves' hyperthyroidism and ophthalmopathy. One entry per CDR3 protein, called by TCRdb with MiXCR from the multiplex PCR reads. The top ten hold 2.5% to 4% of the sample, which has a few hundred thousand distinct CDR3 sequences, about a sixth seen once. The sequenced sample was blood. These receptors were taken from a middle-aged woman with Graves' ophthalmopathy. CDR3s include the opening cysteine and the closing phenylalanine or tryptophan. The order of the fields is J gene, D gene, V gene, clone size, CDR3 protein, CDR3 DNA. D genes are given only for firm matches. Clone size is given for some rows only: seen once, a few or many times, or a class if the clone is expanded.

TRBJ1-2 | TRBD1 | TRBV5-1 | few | CASRLSGTVNGYTF | TGCGCCAGCAGATTGTCCGGGACAGTAAATGGCTACACCTTC
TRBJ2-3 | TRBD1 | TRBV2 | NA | CASSDGTEDTQYF | TGTGCCAGCAGTGACGGGACAGAGGATACGCAGTATTTT
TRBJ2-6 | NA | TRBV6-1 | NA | CASRPDRSGANVLTF | TGTGCCAGCAGACCCGACAGGTCTGGGGCCAACGTCCTGACTTTC
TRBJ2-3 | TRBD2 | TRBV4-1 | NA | CASSQGLAGVQYTQYF | TGCGCCAGCAGCCAAGGCCTAGCGGGAGTGCAGTATACGCAGTATTTT
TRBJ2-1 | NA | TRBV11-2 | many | CASSPDRFNEQFF | TGTGCCAGCAGCCCCGACAGGTTCAATGAGCAGTTCTTC
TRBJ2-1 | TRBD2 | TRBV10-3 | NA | CATTGGENEQFF | TGTGCCACCACGGGGGGTGAGAATGAGCAGTTCTTC
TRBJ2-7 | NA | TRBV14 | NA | CASSQTITVGEQYF | TGTGCCAGCAGCCAAACCATTACAGTCGGCGAGCAGTACTTC
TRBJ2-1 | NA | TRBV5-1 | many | CASSLLSGDNEQFF | TGCGCCAGCAGCTTGTTGTCAGGGGATAATGAGCAGTTCTTC
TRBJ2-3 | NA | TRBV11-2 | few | CASSLESRLYTQYF | TGTGCCAGCAGCTTAGAATCCAGACTTTATACGCAGTATTTT
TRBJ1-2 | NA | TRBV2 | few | CASSKDWRDYGYTF | TGTGCCAGCAGTAAAGACTGGCGCGACTATGGCTACACCTTC
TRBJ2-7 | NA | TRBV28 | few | CASSSPDRTPSYEQYF | TGTGCCAGCAGTTCTCCTGATCGGACTCCCTCCTACGAGCAGTACTTC
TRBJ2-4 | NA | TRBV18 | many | CASSPPGLLNIQYF | TGTGCCAGCTCACCACCGGGACTCCTAAACATTCAGTACTTC
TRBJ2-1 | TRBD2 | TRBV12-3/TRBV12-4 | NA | CASSLFSSGSNEQFF | TGTGCCAGCAGTTTATTTTCTAGCGGGAGCAATGAGCAGTTCTTC
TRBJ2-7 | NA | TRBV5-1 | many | CASSTDPGTHYEQYF | TGCGCCAGCAGCACGGACCCCGGGACACACTACGAGCAGTACTTC
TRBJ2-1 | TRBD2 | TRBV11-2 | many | CASSLEGFSRGKHNEQFF | TGTGCCAGCAGCTTAGAGGGGTTCTCGCGGGGGAAACACAATGAGCAGTTCTTC
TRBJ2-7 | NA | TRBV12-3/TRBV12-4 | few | CASGLATYYEQYF | TGTGCCAGCGGCCTAGCAACTTACTACGAGCAGTACTTC
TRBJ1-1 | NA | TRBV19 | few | CASSIDGGGAEAFF | TGTGCCAGTAGTATCGACGGCGGCGGGGCTGAAGCTTTCTTT
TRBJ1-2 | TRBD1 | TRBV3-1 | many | CASRPGQGYGYTF | TGTGCCAGCAGACCGGGACAGGGGTATGGCTACACCTTC
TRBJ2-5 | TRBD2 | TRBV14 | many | CASSQSPGGLEYF | TGTGCCAGCAGCCAATCCCCGGGGGGACTGGAGTACTTC
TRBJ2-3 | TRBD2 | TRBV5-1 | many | CASGGGGDTQYF | TGCGCCAGTGGCGGCGGGGGTGATACGCAGTATTTT
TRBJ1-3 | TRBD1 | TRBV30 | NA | CAWDRDSGNTIYF | TGTGCCTGGGACAGGGACTCTGGAAACACCATATATTTT
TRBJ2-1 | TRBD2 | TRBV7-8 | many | CASSSGGTWKFF | TGTGCCAGCAGCTCCGGGGGGACTTGGAAGTTCTTC
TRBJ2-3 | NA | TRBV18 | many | CASSPRTTDTQYF | TGTGCCAGCTCACCTAGGACGACAGATACGCAGTATTTT
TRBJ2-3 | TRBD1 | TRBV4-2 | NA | CASSQGIGQGVTDTQYF | TGTGCCAGCAGCCAAGGGATTGGACAGGGGGTAACAGATACGCAGTATTTT
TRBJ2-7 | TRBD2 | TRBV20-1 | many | CSASGGASGRAHEQYF | TGCAGTGCTAGTGGGGGGGCTAGCGGGAGGGCCCACGAGCAGTACTTC
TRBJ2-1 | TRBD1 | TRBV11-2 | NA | CASSIGTGGLDEQFF | TGTGCCAGCAGCATTGGGACAGGGGGCCTCGATGAGCAGTTCTTC
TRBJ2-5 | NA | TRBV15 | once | CATSRDLMREETQYF | TGTGCCACCAGCAGAGATCTGATGAGAGAAGAGACCCAGTACTTC
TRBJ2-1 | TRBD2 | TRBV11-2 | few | CASNARDYPYNEQFF | TGTGCCAGCAACGCCCGGGACTACCCTTACAATGAGCAGTTCTTC
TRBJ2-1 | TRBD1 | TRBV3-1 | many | CASSHTGTGKNEQFF | TGTGCCAGCAGCCATACCGGGACAGGGAAGAATGAGCAGTTCTTC
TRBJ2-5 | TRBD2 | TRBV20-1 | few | CSARTSGSGRGTQYF | TGCAGTGCTAGAACTAGCGGGAGTGGGAGAGGGACCCAGTACTTC
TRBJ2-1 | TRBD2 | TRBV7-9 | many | CASSLVSGLELNEQFF | TGTGCCAGCAGCTTAGTATCGGGACTAGAGCTCAATGAGCAGTTCTTC
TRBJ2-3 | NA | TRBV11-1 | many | CASSVGGLDTQYF | TGTGCCAGCAGCGTCGGGGGACTAGATACGCAGTATTTT
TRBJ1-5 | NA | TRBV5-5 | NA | CASSSGRVRDNQPQHF | TGTGCCAGCAGCTCTGGGAGGGTGAGGGACAATCAGCCCCAGCATTTT
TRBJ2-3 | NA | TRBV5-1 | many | CASSIAPASTDTQYF | TGCGCCAGCAGCATTGCCCCGGCCTCCACAGATACGCAGTATTTT
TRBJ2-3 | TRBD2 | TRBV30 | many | CAWSPASGRPAAQYF | TGTGCCTGGAGTCCGGCTAGCGGGAGACCAGCCGCGCAGTATTTT
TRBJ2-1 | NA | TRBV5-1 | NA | CASSFDSLYNEQFF | TGCGCCAGCAGCTTCGACAGCCTCTACAATGAGCAGTTCTTC
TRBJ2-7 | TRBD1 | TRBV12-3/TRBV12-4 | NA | CASSPQTGIGEQYF | TGTGCCAGCAGTCCACAGACAGGGATTGGCGAGCAGTACTTC
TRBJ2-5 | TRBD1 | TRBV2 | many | CASGTGERGQETQYF | TGTGCCAGCGGGACAGGGGAGCGTGGCCAAGAGACCCAGTACTTC
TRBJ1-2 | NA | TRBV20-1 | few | CSAPRRYGYTF | TGCAGTGCTCCGCGTCGGTATGGCTACACCTTC
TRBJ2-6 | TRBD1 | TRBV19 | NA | CASGTVESGANVLTF | TGTGCCAGTGGGACAGTTGAATCTGGGGCCAACGTCCTGACTTTC
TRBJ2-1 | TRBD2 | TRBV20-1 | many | CSVRGMAGLAGGPYNEQFF | TGCAGTGTTCGAGGGATGGCGGGACTAGCGGGGGGGCCCTACAATGAGCAGTTCTTC
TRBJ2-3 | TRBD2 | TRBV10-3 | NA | CAISERLAGADTQYF | TGTGCCATCAGTGAGAGACTAGCGGGAGCAGATACGCAGTATTTT
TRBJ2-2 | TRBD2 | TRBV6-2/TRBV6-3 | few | CASSRHPTSGSTTGELFF | TGTGCCAGCAGCCGCCACCCTACTAGCGGGAGCACCACCGGGGAGCTGTTTTTT
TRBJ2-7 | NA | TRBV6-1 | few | CASGRPWLATSYEQYF | TGTGCCAGCGGGCGACCGTGGCTAGCGACTTCCTACGAGCAGTACTTC
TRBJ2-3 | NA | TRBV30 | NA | CASGTEGTQYF | TGTGCCTCCGGGACTGAGGGTACGCAGTATTTT